These T cell receptor beta chains were read from a single sample in a study of response to subunit inactivated influenza vaccine. TCRdb itself ran the RT-PCR reads through MiXCR, one entry per CDR3 protein. The sample lists about 540,000 distinct CDR3 sequences; 14% were seen once. The sample here was PBMCs from blood, taken 12 days after vaccination. All receptors derive from a man aged 45 to 65 who received an inactivated influenza vaccine. Each CDR3 is given with its conserved first and last residue. The order of the fields is clone size, J gene, V gene, CDR3 protein. Rows may omit the clone size; those that give it use once, few, many or a size class.

- | TRBJ2-3 | TRBV20-1 | CSASPDRVGTDTQYF
many | TRBJ2-4 | TRBV12-3/TRBV12-4 | CASSLVELALKNIQYF
few | TRBJ2-7 | TRBV12-3/TRBV12-4 | CASSLRDNLPYEQYF
many | TRBJ2-7 | TRBV28 | CASSSILRQGYEQYF
few | TRBJ2-7 | TRBV6-2/TRBV6-3 | CASSLVRTYEQYF
few | TRBJ2-7 | TRBV5-1 | CASSFTGGQGREQYF
- | TRBJ1-2 | TRBV6-2/TRBV6-3 | CASSSGTARGHYGYTF
- | TRBJ1-5 | TRBV20-1 | CSAVAGDRGRRQPQHF
- | TRBJ1-1 | TRBV25-1 | CASTQANTEAFF
once | TRBJ2-5 | TRBV5-6 | CASSPWLEQETQYF
- | TRBJ2-5 | TRBV15 | CATSRGIGETQYF
many | TRBJ1-5 | TRBV5-1 | CASSLDLGQPQHF
- | TRBJ1-5 | TRBV10-3 | CAISESVVREQPQHF
few | TRBJ2-7 | TRBV19 | CASSMLAETYEQYF
many | TRBJ2-1 | TRBV3-1 | CASSQGKSGRRNEQFF
few | TRBJ2-3 | TRBV6-5 | CASSPTLDTQYF
few | TRBJ2-7 | TRBV28 | CASTQGSGVHLRGQYF
- | TRBJ2-3 | TRBV20-1 | CSATSGTTQYF
few | TRBJ1-1 | TRBV27 | CASSPLFRDRVDTEAFF
- | TRBJ2-3 | TRBV11-2 | CASSPGLPPDTQYF
few | TRBJ2-5 | TRBV7-6 | CASSLTASGQETQYF
few | TRBJ1-2 | TRBV12-3/TRBV12-4 | CASSSALSWDRGYGYTF
- | TRBJ2-1 | TRBV20-1 | CSARGGLARDEQFF
- | TRBJ1-3 | TRBV7-9 | CASSFRDSGGNTIYF
- | TRBJ2-1 | TRBV5-1 | CASSLGDRGNEQFF
- | TRBJ2-1 | TRBV4-3 | CASSQGPSGGPMHEQFF
- | TRBJ2-4 | TRBV3-1 | CASSRLGTGSNIQYF
- | TRBJ1-2 | TRBV5-6 | CASSFRSTNYGYTF
- | TRBJ1-1 | TRBV29-1 | CSIATGPLFWAFF
- | TRBJ2-4 | TRBV7-9 | CASSPRGTSAKNIQYF
few | TRBJ2-5 | TRBV7-2 | CASSLPYGQETQYF
- | TRBJ1-2 | TRBV12-3/TRBV12-4 | CASSLRRVRNYGYTF
- | TRBJ2-5 | TRBV20-1 | CSASRDSRRRIQETQYF
- | TRBJ1-5 | TRBV30 | CAWSVYSHNQPQHF
few | TRBJ2-7 | TRBV5-1 | CASSPRDQGSYEQYF
few | TRBJ2-7 | TRBV29-1 | CSVEEGRTYEQYF
- | TRBJ2-1 | TRBV20-1 | CSAVTGGTYNEQFF